This TCR beta chain appears in the sequencing data of a study of blood T cell repertoires in COVID-19. As for the study in general: The cDNA or gDNA used as material had been derived from T cells, B-cell-depleted T cells, or PBMCs.

The CDR3 has 14 amino acids. Trimming shortened V by 4 bases and J by 0 bases, and 8 bases separated the two germline ends. Germline CDR1 SGHRS, CDR2 YFSETQ. Original analysis: It was from reference gene primer amplification that nucleated cell counts were estimated. Method: immunoSEQ multiplex PCR; TCRdb's copy keeps in-frame clones and lacks some. The V and J calls and clone size were taken over from that table, and D and trimming were inferred from the DNA. The sample holds about 250,000 clones, 86% seen once. The clonotype originates from an older woman who had recovered from COVID-19. Sequenced input: peripheral blood. V and J are TRBV5-1 and TRBJ1-3; no clear D. The CDR3 sequence: CASSQDNSGNTIYF. The CDR3 DNA reads as TGCGCCAGCAGCCAAGACAACTCTGGAAACACCATATATTTT.